The 14 T cell receptor beta chains below were found in one sample sequenced in a study of shared clonotypes between healthy human individuals. The method was immunoSEQ multiplex PCR; TCRdb's version includes in-frame clones alone and lacks a portion of them. This table holds some 1 million clones, approximately 72% found once. Sequenced: memory CD4+ T cells sorted from blood. Specified subset: CD45RA-negative fraction. These receptors all stem from a man younger than 35 in good health.

This chain joins TRBV2 and TRBJ2-7, with D possibly called TRBD1 or TRBD2 (5 bases each). CDR3 length equals 16 residues. Deletions cut 3 bases from V and 6 bases from J, with 21 bases between. CDR1 and CDR2 (germline): SNHLY, FYNNEI. DNA for the CDR3: TGTGCCAGCAGTGAGGCTCCAGCAGGGATGGGAGCCGAGCAGTACTTC. This sequence encodes CASSEAPAGMGAEQYF.

Turning to this clone: The same CDR3 also results from other DNA sequences found in this sample. The J gene is TRBJ2-3, the V gene TRBV5-1, with no clear D. CDR1 is SGHRS and CDR2 is YFSETQ in the germline V gene. The length of the CDR3 is 13 residues. V was clipped by 2 bases and J by 1 base, with 5 bases between them. DNA of the CDR3: TGCGCCAGCAGCTTTGGGGGCACAGATACGCAGTATTTT. Amino acids: CASSFGGTDTQYF. Combining the CDR3 with reference TRBV5-1 and TRBJ2-3 gives the whole variable domain KAGVTQTPRYLIKTRGQQVTLSCSPISGHRSVSWYQQTPGQGLQFLFEYFSETQRNKGNFPGRFSGRQFSNSRSEMNVSTLELGDSALYLCASSFGGTDTQYFGPGTRLTVL.

This sequence joins TRBV18 and TRBJ1-1, with 8 bases lining up with TRBD1. Trimming took 3 bases from V and 4 from J; bases not matched to a gene: 4. CDR3 length: 14 residues. Germline CDR1 reads KGHSH; CDR2 reads LQKENI. The chain's CDR3 is CASSPLQGVTEAFF. The CDR3 DNA sequence: TGTGCCAGCTCACCGTTACAGGGGGTCACTGAAGCTTTCTTT. The full variable domain, with the rest looked up from reference TRBV18 and TRBJ1-1, is NAGVMQNPRHLVRRRGQEARLRCSPMKGHSHVYWYRQLPEEGLKFMVYLQKENIIDESGMPKERFSAEFPKEGPSILRIQQVVRGDSAAYFCASSPLQGVTEAFFGQGTRLTVV.

This chain uses TRBV9 with TRBJ1-6; 8 nucleotides line up with TRBD1. The junction had 9 bases not matched to a gene; V was cut back by 3 bases and J by 10 bases. Germline lookup yields CDR1 SGDLS and CDR2 YYNGEE. The CDR3 has 15 residues. The CDR3 bases are TGTGCCAGCAGCGCATCCGCACAGGGGGGGTCACCCCTCCACTTT. Its translation is CASSASAQGGSPLHF.

This chain joins TRBV5-1 and TRBJ2-7; 9 nucleotides agree with TRBD2. Germline V gene data show CDR1 as SGHRS and CDR2 as YFSETQ. Unmatched junction bases numbered 9, after V lost 4 bases and J lost 1 base. This CDR3 region has 16 residues. Here the CDR3 reads CASSEASGAGSYEQYF. CDR3 coding DNA: TGCGCCAGCAGCGAGGCTAGCGGGGCAGGGTCCTACGAGCAGTACTTC.

Only a few counts were recorded for this clone. The rearrangement uses TRBV5-6 and TRBJ2-7; tentative D call: TRBD2 (7 bases). The CDR3 covers 14 residues. Germline-derived CDR1 and CDR2 are SGHDT and YYEEEE. V was cut by 4 bases and J by 7 bases, with 18 bases left in between. DNA of the CDR3: TGTGCCAGCAGCCTGGGGGCGGGAGCGAGGGAGCAGTACTTC. Its protein product is CASSLGAGAREQYF. Based on the CDR3 plus reference TRBV5-6 and TRBJ2-7, the full variable domain is DAGVTQSPTHLIKTRGQQVTLRCSPKSGHDTVSWYQQALGQGPQFIFQYYEEEERQRGNFPDRFSGHQFPNYSSELNVNALLLGDSALYLCASSLGAGAREQYFGPGTRLTVT.

CDR3 sequence reads: CASSSRGTGNTDTQYF. CDR3 bases: TGTGCCAGCAGTTCGCGCGGGACAGGGAACACAGATACGCAGTATTTT. The chain recombines TRBV28 with TRBJ2-3; the match to TRBD1 covers 9 bases. The CDR3 spans 16 residues. From germline, CDR1 is MDHEN and CDR2 SYDVKM. Trimming at V came to 4 bases and at J to 2 bases, leaving 7 bases not matched to a gene.

The J gene is TRBJ2-7, the V gene TRBV2, with 9 positions matching TRBD2. Germline lookup yields CDR1 SNHLY and CDR2 FYNNEI. The CDR3 is 17 amino acids. Trimming removed 0 bases from V and 3 bases from J; junction bases left unmatched: 9. CDR3 in amino acids: CASSEASASGMVYEQYF. CDR3 in DNA: TGTGCCAGCAGTGAAGCCTCGGCTAGCGGGATGGTCTACGAGCAGTACTTC.

Notes on this clone: The sample has other DNA sequences that encode this CDR3 too. This rearrangement joins TRBV18 to TRBJ2-5; D perhaps matches TRBD2 (6 bases). Looked up from germline, CDR1 is KGHSH and CDR2 is LQKENI. The V and J ends lost 3 bases and 4 bases respectively, with 9 bases between them. The CDR3 contains 13 residues. CDR3 sequence: CASSPGTLETQYF. CDR3 bases: TGTGCCAGCTCACCTGGGACTTTAGAGACCCAGTACTTC.

The chain uses TRBV5-5 and TRBJ1-6; no reliable D call. The CDR3 runs to 14 residues. Per the germline V gene, CDR1 is SGHKS and CDR2 is YYEKEE (reference sequence). Trimming stripped 2 bases from V and 7 bases from J, with 10 bases between. CDR3 sequence reads: CASSFSMVNSPLHF. DNA for the CDR3: TGTGCCAGCAGCTTCTCGATGGTCAATTCACCCCTCCACTTT.

This rearrangement joins TRBV19 to TRBJ1-3; possible D gene TRBD1, 5 bases. V lost 4 bases and J lost 2, with 12 bases in between. Germline V CDR1 and CDR2: LNHDA, SQIVND (reference sequence). CDR3 length: 15 residues. The CDR3 DNA reads as TGTGCCAGTAGTAATCAGGGAGGCCCTGGAAACACCATATATTTT. Protein product: CASSNQGGPGNTIYF.

The rearrangement joins TRBV13 to TRBJ2-7, with a tentative D call TRBD1 (5 bases). The germline CDR1 and CDR2 sequences are PRHDT and FYEKMQ (reference sequence). The CDR3 length is 14 residues. Trimming took off 4 bases at V and 1 base at J, with 11 bases between the two ends. In DNA, the CDR3 is TGTGCCAGCAGCTCACCCAGGGTATCCTACGAGCAGTACTTC. It specifies CASSSPRVSYEQYF.

This clone came up once. The rearrangement uses TRBV7-2 and TRBJ2-7; D might be TRBD1 (5 bases). There are 16 residues in the CDR3. Germline V lookup: CDR1 SGHTA, CDR2 FQGNSA. V was trimmed by 5 bases and J by 0 bases, leaving 17 bases between them. The CDR3 bases are TGTGCCAGCAGCCAAAACACGGCAGGGATCTCCTACGAGCAGTACTTC. As protein: CASSQNTAGISYEQYF.

The gene calls are TRBV28 and TRBJ1-5; TRBD1 aligns across 9 bases. The CDR3 is made up of 14 amino acids. With V trimmed by 6 bases and J by 3 bases, 3 bases remained unmatched. CDR1 and CDR2 from the germline V gene are MDHEN and SYDVKM. CDR3 residues: CASRDRGNNQPQHF. As DNA, the CDR3 is TGTGCCAGCAGAGACAGGGGGAACAATCAGCCCCAGCATTTT. The full variable domain, its missing parts supplied by reference TRBV28 and TRBJ1-5, is DVKVTQSSRYLVKRTGEKVFLECVQDMDHENMFWYRQDPGLGLRLIYFSYDVKMKEKGDIPEGYSVSREKKERFSLILESASTNQTSMYLCASRDRGNNQPQHFGDGTRLSIL.